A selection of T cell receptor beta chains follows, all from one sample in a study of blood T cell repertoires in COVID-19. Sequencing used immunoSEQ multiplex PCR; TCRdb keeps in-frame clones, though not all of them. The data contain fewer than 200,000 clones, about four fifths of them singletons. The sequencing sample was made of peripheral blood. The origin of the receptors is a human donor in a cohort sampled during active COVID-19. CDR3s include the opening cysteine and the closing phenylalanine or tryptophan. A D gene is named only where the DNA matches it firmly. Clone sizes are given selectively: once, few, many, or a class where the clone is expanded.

CDR3 DNA: TGTGCCAGCTCCCCAGCCGAGACTATTCAGCCCCAGCATTTT
CDR3 protein: CASSPAETIQPQHF
J gene: TRBJ1-5
V gene: TRBV18
D gene: .
clone size: .

CDR3 DNA: TGCGCCAGCGGTAACGGGGTGAGGTCGCAAGAGACCCAGTACTTC
CDR3 protein: CASGNGVRSQETQYF
J gene: TRBJ2-5
V gene: TRBV5-1
D gene: .
clone size: .

CDR3 DNA: TGTGCCAGCTCACCGAGAGAGACCCAGTACTTC
CDR3 protein: CASSPRETQYF
J gene: TRBJ2-5
V gene: TRBV18
D gene: .
clone size: .

CDR3 DNA: TGTGCCAGCAGTTTCCGCGGGCTAGCGGGGGTGGTAAGCTACAATGAGCAGTTCTTC
CDR3 protein: CASSFRGLAGVVSYNEQFF
J gene: TRBJ2-1
V gene: TRBV27
D gene: TRBD2
clone size: .

CDR3 DNA: TGTGCCAGCAGGACAGGGATGAGCTACACCTTC
CDR3 protein: CASRTGMSYTF
J gene: TRBJ1-2
V gene: TRBV2
D gene: TRBD1
clone size: .

CDR3 DNA: TGTGCCAGCAGCTTGACAGGGGGCGCAGGAAACACCATATATTTT
CDR3 protein: CASSLTGGAGNTIYF
J gene: TRBJ1-3
V gene: TRBV5-6
D gene: TRBD1
clone size: .

CDR3 DNA: TGTGCCAGCAGTTTTCAGCCAGGGGAGAACACTGAAGCTTTCTTT
CDR3 protein: CASSFQPGENTEAFF
J gene: TRBJ1-1
V gene: TRBV27
D gene: .
clone size: .

CDR3 DNA: TGTGCCAGCAGCTTATTGGGCGAAGAGACCCAGTACTTC
CDR3 protein: CASSLLGEETQYF
J gene: TRBJ2-5
V gene: TRBV7-9
D gene: .
clone size: once

CDR3 DNA: TGTGCCAGCAGCCAAGATCAGGATTCTGGCTACACCTTC
CDR3 protein: CASSQDQDSGYTF
J gene: TRBJ1-2
V gene: TRBV3-1/TRBV3-2
D gene: .
clone size: once

CDR3 DNA: TGTGCCAGCAGCTCGGGACAGGAGAACACTGAAGCTTTCTTT
CDR3 protein: CASSSGQENTEAFF
J gene: TRBJ1-1
V gene: TRBV11-3
D gene: TRBD1
clone size: many

CDR3 DNA: TGTGCCAGCAGTCCTGAATTGACAGGATACTATGGCTACACCTTC
CDR3 protein: CASSPELTGYYGYTF
J gene: TRBJ1-2
V gene: TRBV2
D gene: .
clone size: .

CDR3 DNA: TGTGCCAGCAGCGAAGAGGACAGGGGGCTGCGAGCTTTCTTT
CDR3 protein: CASSEEDRGLRAFF
J gene: TRBJ1-1
V gene: TRBV6-1
D gene: TRBD1
clone size: .

CDR3 DNA: TGCAGCGTTGAGAGGGCGAACACTGAAGCTTTCTTT
CDR3 protein: CSVERANTEAFF
J gene: TRBJ1-1
V gene: TRBV29-1
D gene: .
clone size: few

CDR3 DNA: TGTGCCAGCTCACCCTCGACAGGAGACGAGCAGTACTTC
CDR3 protein: CASSPSTGDEQYF
J gene: TRBJ2-7
V gene: TRBV18
D gene: .
clone size: .

CDR3 DNA: TGTGCCAGCAGAAAGTTCAACAGGGGGGAGCCCTACAATGAGCAGTTCTTC
CDR3 protein: CASRKFNRGEPYNEQFF
J gene: TRBJ2-1
V gene: TRBV7-8
D gene: TRBD1
clone size: .

CDR3 DNA: TGTGCCAGCAGGAAGACAGGGTCCCGTGACACTGAAGCTTTCTTT
CDR3 protein: CASRKTGSRDTEAFF
J gene: TRBJ1-1
V gene: TRBV21-1
D gene: .
clone size: .

CDR3 DNA: TGTGCCAGCAGCGATAGGCTACAGGGGGACAATGAGCAGTTCTTC
CDR3 protein: CASSDRLQGDNEQFF
J gene: TRBJ2-1
V gene: TRBV7-8
D gene: TRBD1
clone size: .

CDR3 DNA: TGCGCCAGCAGCTTGGAATATCGCGGATACAATGAGCAGTTCTTC
CDR3 protein: CASSLEYRGYNEQFF
J gene: TRBJ2-1
V gene: TRBV5-1
D gene: .
clone size: .

CDR3 DNA: TGTGCCAGCTCACCCGGGACAGGGGTCGTCGACGAGCAGTACTTC
CDR3 protein: CASSPGTGVVDEQYF
J gene: TRBJ2-7
V gene: TRBV18
D gene: TRBD1
clone size: once

CDR3 DNA: TGCGCCAGCAGCCTAAGGGACAGCCAACTCCGTTCCTCTGGAAACACCATATATTTT
CDR3 protein: CASSLRDSQLRSSGNTIYF
J gene: TRBJ1-3
V gene: TRBV4-1
D gene: TRBD1
clone size: .

CDR3 DNA: TGTGCTAGTGGTATCCGGGCTGGGGCCAACGTCCTGACTTTC
CDR3 protein: CASGIRAGANVLTF
J gene: TRBJ2-6
V gene: TRBV12-5
D gene: .
clone size: .

CDR3 DNA: TGTGCCAGCAGCTTGGGGACACGCGTGGCTGAAAAACTGTTTTTT
CDR3 protein: CASSLGTRVAEKLFF
J gene: TRBJ1-4
V gene: TRBV5-8
D gene: .
clone size: .

CDR3 DNA: TGCGCCAGCAGCCCAGGACCCCTTAAAAAGGAGGACGAAAAACTGTTTTTT
CDR3 protein: CASSPGPLKKEDEKLFF
J gene: TRBJ1-4
V gene: TRBV4-1
D gene: .
clone size: few

CDR3 DNA: TGTGCCAGCAGCTTAGTAGGAATCCGACAGGGGGCTTTACACACTGAAGCTTTCTTT
CDR3 protein: CASSLVGIRQGALHTEAFF
J gene: TRBJ1-1
V gene: TRBV7-2
D gene: TRBD1
clone size: .

CDR3 DNA: TGTGCCAGCAGCTTAGGACAGAGGAACACTGAAGCTTTCTTT
CDR3 protein: CASSLGQRNTEAFF
J gene: TRBJ1-1
V gene: TRBV5-6
D gene: .
clone size: .

CDR3 DNA: TGTGCCAGCAGTTCTACCTCACGCCTGACCTACGAGCAGTACTTC
CDR3 protein: CASSSTSRLTYEQYF
J gene: TRBJ2-7
V gene: TRBV27
D gene: .
clone size: .

CDR3 DNA: TGTGCCAGCAGCCAAGGTCTAGCGGGGGGGTCACAAGAGACCCAGTACTTC
CDR3 protein: CASSQGLAGGSQETQYF
J gene: TRBJ2-5
V gene: TRBV3-1/TRBV3-2
D gene: TRBD2
clone size: .

CDR3 DNA: TGTGCCAGCGGGACAGGGCAGCCCCAGCATTTT
CDR3 protein: CASGTGQPQHF
J gene: TRBJ1-5
V gene: TRBV27
D gene: TRBD1
clone size: .

CDR3 DNA: TGCGCCAGCAGCTTGGATGGGAATTTAGTACGGGGTGGCTACACCTTC
CDR3 protein: CASSLDGNLVRGGYTF
J gene: TRBJ1-2
V gene: TRBV5-1
D gene: .
clone size: .

CDR3 DNA: TGTGCCAGCAGCTCGGGGGCAGGGGGCAGGGAGACCCAGTACTTC
CDR3 protein: CASSSGAGGRETQYF
J gene: TRBJ2-5
V gene: TRBV5-8
D gene: TRBD1
clone size: .

CDR3 DNA: TGCGCCAGCAGCTTGGACGGACAGGGGCCCCACAATGAGCAGTTCTTC
CDR3 protein: CASSLDGQGPHNEQFF
J gene: TRBJ2-1
V gene: TRBV5-1
D gene: TRBD1
clone size: .

CDR3 DNA: TGTGCCAGCAGTCCCACAGGGGACAACTATGGCTACACCTTC
CDR3 protein: CASSPTGDNYGYTF
J gene: TRBJ1-2
V gene: TRBV2
D gene: TRBD1
clone size: .

CDR3 DNA: TGCGCCAGCAGCTTGGTCGAGGACGAGCAGTACTTC
CDR3 protein: CASSLVEDEQYF
J gene: TRBJ2-7
V gene: TRBV5-1
D gene: .
clone size: .

CDR3 DNA: TGCGCCAGCAGCCAAGTTGGCGGGGGGGCCCGGGACGGGGAGCTGTTTTTT
CDR3 protein: CASSQVGGGARDGELFF
J gene: TRBJ2-2
V gene: TRBV4-1
D gene: TRBD2
clone size: once

CDR3 DNA: TGTGCCAGCAGTGAAACAGGGGATGAGTGGCCAGATACGCAGTATTTT
CDR3 protein: CASSETGDEWPDTQYF
J gene: TRBJ2-3
V gene: TRBV6-1
D gene: TRBD1
clone size: .

CDR3 DNA: TGTGCCAGCAGCCAAGCCCGGGACAGGTCTCCGCCCCAGCATTTT
CDR3 protein: CASSQARDRSPPQHF
J gene: TRBJ1-5
V gene: TRBV4-2
D gene: TRBD1
clone size: .

CDR3 DNA: TGTGCCAGCAGTTCTGGCAGGGGCGTTCAGCCCCAGCATTTT
CDR3 protein: CASSSGRGVQPQHF
J gene: TRBJ1-5
V gene: TRBV6-5
D gene: .
clone size: .

CDR3 DNA: TGCAGCGTTGTGGACAGCTCCTACGAGCAGTACTTC
CDR3 protein: CSVVDSSYEQYF
J gene: TRBJ2-7
V gene: TRBV29-1
D gene: .
clone size: once

CDR3 DNA: TGTGCAAGCCGCCCGGCCCCGGGACAGCACGGGTATGGCTACACCTTC
CDR3 protein: CASRPAPGQHGYGYTF
J gene: TRBJ1-2
V gene: TRBV12-2
D gene: .
clone size: .

CDR3 DNA: TGTGCCAGCAGCTTAGCCCCAGGGCTAGGAATCTACGAGCAGTACTTC
CDR3 protein: CASSLAPGLGIYEQYF
J gene: TRBJ2-7
V gene: TRBV7-9
D gene: .
clone size: .

CDR3 DNA: TGTGCCAGCAAGTCGAAAGGCGGAGTTCCTGAAGCTTTCTTT
CDR3 protein: CASKSKGGVPEAFF
J gene: TRBJ1-1
V gene: TRBV2
D gene: .
clone size: .

CDR3 DNA: TGTGCCAGCAGCCAAGAAGGACAGGTGACCCTCTCTGGAAACACCATATATTTT
CDR3 protein: CASSQEGQVTLSGNTIYF
J gene: TRBJ1-3
V gene: TRBV4-2
D gene: TRBD1
clone size: .

CDR3 DNA: TGTGCCGTTCGGGACAGTGGCCCCCTTGTTTATGGCTACACCTTC
CDR3 protein: CAVRDSGPLVYGYTF
J gene: TRBJ1-2
V gene: TRBV6-6
D gene: TRBD1
clone size: .

CDR3 DNA: TGCGCCAGCAGCCAAGAACAGGGGATGAACACTGAAGCTTTCTTT
CDR3 protein: CASSQEQGMNTEAFF
J gene: TRBJ1-1
V gene: TRBV4-1
D gene: TRBD1
clone size: .

CDR3 DNA: TGTGCCAGCAGCCCCTGGCTCGGGGGGGGGTACAATGAGCAGTTCTTC
CDR3 protein: CASSPWLGGGYNEQFF
J gene: TRBJ2-1
V gene: TRBV5-4
D gene: TRBD2
clone size: .

CDR3 DNA: TGTGCCAGCAGCCAAGAGGTAGGGACTAGCGGGAATGAGCAGTTCTTC
CDR3 protein: CASSQEVGTSGNEQFF
J gene: TRBJ2-1
V gene: TRBV3-1/TRBV3-2
D gene: TRBD2
clone size: .

CDR3 DNA: TGCGCCAGCAGCTCAGTGGTCGGGTACGAGCAGTACTTC
CDR3 protein: CASSSVVGYEQYF
J gene: TRBJ2-7
V gene: TRBV5-1
D gene: .
clone size: .

CDR3 DNA: TGTGCCAGCAGTAGGGAGGAGTTTGGAAACACCATATATTTT
CDR3 protein: CASSREEFGNTIYF
J gene: TRBJ1-3
V gene: TRBV2
D gene: .
clone size: .

CDR3 DNA: TGTGCCAGCAGCGCAGGGACCTACGAGCAGTACTTC
CDR3 protein: CASSAGTYEQYF
J gene: TRBJ2-7
V gene: TRBV12-3/TRBV12-4
D gene: .
clone size: .

CDR3 DNA: TGTGCCAGCAGCCCCAGGAGGGGGCCGTTCCCTAGCACAGATACGCAGTATTTT
CDR3 protein: CASSPRRGPFPSTDTQYF
J gene: TRBJ2-3
V gene: TRBV7-9
D gene: .
clone size: .